The sequence of this T cell receptor beta chain was determined in a study of blood T cell repertoires in COVID-19. Study overall: The United States, Italy and Spain supplied acute and convalescent COVID-19 samples. T cells, B-cell-depleted T cells, or PBMCs supplied cDNA or gDNA.

Original processing notes: Scientists estimated how many nucleated cells there were by amplifying reference gene primers. Measured with immunoSEQ multiplex PCR; TCRdb has only the in-frame clones, and not every one. V and J calls and clone size are as listed in that table; D and trimming were resolved from the DNA. Of about 180,000 clones listed, approximately 85% were seen once; the top ten hold about a tenth. Deletions cut 7 bases from V and 6 bases from J, with 9 bases between. The CDR3 has 11 residues. The specimen sequenced was peripheral blood. This chain connects TRBV23-1 to TRBJ1-2, with a weak D call TRBD1 (5 bases). TRBV23-1 has ORF status, its function being uncertain. The source of this sequence is a human donor with active or convalescent COVID-19. The donor label of this sample is uncertain. The CDR3 region has the DNA TGCGCCAGCAACCGGGGGGATGGCTACACCTTC. Protein sequence: CASNRGDGYTF.